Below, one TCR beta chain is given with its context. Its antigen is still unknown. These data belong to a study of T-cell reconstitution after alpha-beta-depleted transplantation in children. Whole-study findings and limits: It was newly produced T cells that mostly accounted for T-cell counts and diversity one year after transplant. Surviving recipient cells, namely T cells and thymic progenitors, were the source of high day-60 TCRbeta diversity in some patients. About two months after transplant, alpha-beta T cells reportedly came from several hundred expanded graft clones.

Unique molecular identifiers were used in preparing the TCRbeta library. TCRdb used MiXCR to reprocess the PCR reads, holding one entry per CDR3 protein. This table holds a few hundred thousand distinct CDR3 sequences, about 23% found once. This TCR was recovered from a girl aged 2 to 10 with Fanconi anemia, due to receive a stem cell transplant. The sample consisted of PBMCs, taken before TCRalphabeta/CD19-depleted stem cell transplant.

The CDR3 DNA follows: TGCAGCTCCCGGGACTACCGGGCCTACAATGAGCAGTTCTTC. It specifies CSSRDYRAYNEQFF. The rearrangement uses TRBV29-1 and TRBJ2-1; 7 nucleotides line up with TRBD2. There are 14 residues in the CDR3. Trimming removed 8 bases from V and 2 bases from J; junction bases left unmatched: 9. Germline V CDR1 and CDR2: SQVTM, ANQGSEA.